This T cell receptor beta chain was sequenced during a study of blood T cell repertoires in COVID-19. Study overall: Acute and convalescent COVID-19 specimens originated in the United States, Italy and Spain. Sample material is recorded as cDNA or gDNA derived from T cells, B-cell-depleted T cells, or PBMCs.

In the authors' workflow: Researchers report that nucleated cell counts were estimated from reference gene primer amplification. Sequencing used immunoSEQ multiplex PCR; TCRdb keeps in-frame clones, though not all of them. V, J and clone size reflect that table, while D and trimming were determined from the DNA. The sample yields 87,000 or so clones, 75% to 90% seen once. V lost 4 bases to trimming and J lost 4 bases; unmatched junction nucleotides: 4. The CDR3 spans 14 residues. The sample was peripheral blood. The chain is built from TRBV5-3 and TRBJ1-3; TRBD1 matches 8 bases. TRBV5-3 is sorted into the ORF group, with uncertain function. The origin of this receptor is an elderly woman with active or convalescent COVID-19. In nucleotides, the CDR3 is TGTGCCAGAAGCCGCAGGGGGCGAGGAAACACCATATATTTT. Translation gives CARSRRGRGNTIYF.